This passage covers 25 T cell receptor beta chains from one sample sequenced in a study of cytomegalovirus exposure and HLA in healthy donors. A multiplex PCR was run with 60 Vbeta primers and 13 Jbeta primers. Using immunoSEQ multiplex PCR, the repertoire was profiled, and TCRdb retains in-frame clones only, with some absent. The table has about 190,000 clones, approximately 86% seen once; the top ten hold 1.5% to 2%. The sample taken for sequencing was PBMCs. The origin of the receptors is a woman between 18 and 30 years old in good health and CMV-seronegative.

This clone was observed a handful of times. The chain combines TRBV6-5 with TRBJ2-3; possibly TRBD2 for D (6 bases). Germline V lookup: CDR1 MNHEY, CDR2 SVGAGI. The CDR3 consists of 15 residues. Trimming pared 4 bases from V and 1 base from J, leaving 12 bases between. The DNA for the CDR3 is TGTGCCAGCAGTTGGCGGGGAGTTGGCACAGATACGCAGTATTTT. Protein: CASSWRGVGTDTQYF.

This clone occurred once. This rearrangement joins TRBV18 to TRBJ2-7; perhaps TRBD2 as D (6 bases). Germline V gene data show CDR1 as KGHSH and CDR2 as LQKENI. This CDR3 has 13 amino acids. V lost 2 bases, J lost 4 bases, and 9 bases lay in between. DNA for the CDR3: TGTGCCAGCTCACCAGCGGAGGGTTACGAGCAGTACTTC. It yields the protein CASSPAEGYEQYF.

This sequence joins TRBV20-1 and TRBJ1-3, with D uncertain. V lost 7 bases to trimming and J lost 4 bases, with 8 bases between them. CDR1 is DFQATT, CDR2 SNEGSKA, per germline (reference sequence). The CDR3 spans 11 residues. The DNA for the CDR3 is TGCAGTGGTGGCAGAGGAAACACCATATATTTT. It specifies CSGGRGNTIYF.

This sequence joins TRBV28 and TRBJ2-5; 8 bases are a match to TRBD1. This CDR3 spans 16 amino acids. The V segment lost 7 bases and the J segment 3 bases; nucleotides outside the gene matches: 13. Germline lookup yields CDR1 MDHEN and CDR2 SYDVKM. The CDR3 coding sequence is TGTGCCAGCATGGGGGCACGCCTGACAGGGGAAGAGACCCAGTACTTC. This translates into CASMGARLTGEETQYF.

This chain links TRBV10-2 with TRBJ2-5; 8 positions agree with TRBD2. Trimming at V came to 6 bases and at J to 1 base, leaving 10 bases not matched to a gene. This CDR3 is built from 16 residues. In germline, CDR1 is WSHSY, CDR2 SAAADI. The CDR3 sequence is CASSVGRGGFQETQYF. The DNA of the CDR3 is TGCGCCAGCAGCGTGGGCCGGGGGGGATTCCAAGAGACCCAGTACTTC.

The V gene is TRBV6-5, the J gene TRBJ2-1, with 8 nucleotides matching TRBD2. Germline lookup yields CDR1 MNHEY and CDR2 SVGAGI. Losses at the gene ends were 2 bases for V and 4 bases for J; bases not matched to a gene: 1. This CDR3 has 14 residues. The chain's CDR3 is CASSYRGGYNEQFF. In DNA, the CDR3 is TGTGCCAGCAGTTACCGGGGGGGTTACAATGAGCAGTTCTTC.

This clone has only one observation. V usage is TRBV7-6 and J usage is TRBJ2-7; TRBD2 might be the D (7 bases). Germline V CDR1 and CDR2: SGHVS, FNYEAQ. The CDR3 contains 13 residues. Between the trimmed V and J ends, which lost 2 bases and 6 bases, there was a span of 11 bases. The CDR3 spells CASSLQGRGEQYF. In nucleotides, the CDR3 is TGTGCCAGCAGCTTACAGGGGAGGGGCGAGCAGTACTTC.

This clone was detected once. V and J are TRBV6-6 and TRBJ2-5, with 14 bases identical to TRBD2. The assigned J gene may be wrong: the sequence end matches TRBJ2-7 better. The CDR3 is made up of 16 amino acids. Per the germline V gene, CDR1 is MNHNY and CDR2 is SVGAGI (reference sequence). In DNA, the CDR3 is TGTGCCAGCAGGGGCGGACTAGCGGGAGGTTCGCTCGAGCAGTACTTC. Protein product: CASRGGLAGGSLEQYF.

The rearrangement links TRBV11-3 to TRBJ2-2; tentative D call: TRBD2 (6 bases). Germline V gene data show CDR1 as SGHNT and CDR2 as YENEEA. The CDR3 has 14 amino acids. Deletions cut 6 bases from V and 6 bases from J, with 14 bases between. The CDR3 here is CASSSGLASGELFF. The CDR3, as DNA: TGTGCCAGCAGTTCGGGACTCGCTTCCGGGGAGCTGTTTTTT.

The chain employs TRBV6-5 and TRBJ1-2, with 8 bases that match TRBD1. The trim removed 2 bases at V and 7 bases at J, leaving 6 bases unmatched. The CDR3 has 14 amino acids. Germline CDR1 is MNHEY and CDR2 is SVGAGI. The DNA for the CDR3 is TGTGCCAGCAGTTACCAGGGGGCCTTGGCTGGCTACACCTTC. This codes for CASSYQGALAGYTF.

The CDR3 reads CASSPTTGDRYEQYF. The DNA for the CDR3 is TGTGCCAGCAGCCCTACGACAGGGGATCGTTACGAGCAGTACTTC. The J gene is TRBJ2-7, the V gene TRBV14; 8 bases fit TRBD1. Germline assignment: CDR1 SGHDN and CDR2 FVKESK. Unmatched junction bases numbered 9, after V lost 4 bases and J lost 4 bases. This CDR3 is 15 amino acids long.

V is TRBV5-1 and J is TRBJ1-1; the match to TRBD1 covers 8 bases. Germline assignment: CDR1 SGHRS and CDR2 YFSETQ. This CDR3 is built from 14 residues. Trimming took 6 bases from V and 4 from J; bases not matched to a gene: 8. The CDR3: CASTPPGGVTEAFF. In DNA form, the CDR3 reads TGCGCCAGCACCCCCCCAGGGGGCGTCACTGAAGCTTTCTTT.

V is TRBV28 and J is TRBJ1-1, with D tentatively TRBD1 (5 bases). Deletions cut 8 bases from V and 3 bases from J, with 22 bases between. This CDR3 region has 16 residues. Germline CDR1 MDHEN, CDR2 SYDVKM. The chain's CDR3 is CASPGPQGSRDTEAFF. DNA of the CDR3: TGTGCCAGCCCAGGGCCGCAGGGCAGCCGGGACACTGAAGCTTTCTTT.

The chain recombines TRBV7-2 with TRBJ2-5; D is unresolved. CDR1 and CDR2 (germline): SGHTA, FQGNSA. The CDR3 has 11 amino acids. V was shortened by 4 bases and J by 5 bases, with 5 bases between the two germline ends. As DNA, the CDR3 is TGTGCCAGCAGCTCCCGGGAGACCCAGTACTTC. Protein: CASSSRETQYF.

The chain uses TRBV5-8 and TRBJ2-5; TRBD1 agrees at 8 bases. Germline assignment: CDR1 SGHTS and CDR2 YDEGEE. V was clipped by 4 bases and J by 1 base; unmatched bases: 6. CDR3 length: 15 residues. The CDR3 region is CASSTGTGSQETQYF. As DNA, the CDR3 is TGTGCCAGCAGCACCGGGACAGGCTCCCAAGAGACCCAGTACTTC.

This clone was seen only once. Compared with germline, one end of the junction differs, possibly owing to a read error. This chain connects TRBV10-1 to TRBJ2-7; 10 nucleotides align to TRBD1. CDR3 length: 9 amino acids. The germline V gene encodes CDR1 WNHNN and CDR2 SYGVQD (reference sequence). The CDR3: CALDRGGLF. The CDR3 bases are TGCGCTCTGGACAGGGGGGGGTTATTC.

The J gene is TRBJ2-2, the V gene TRBV11-2, with 7 positions matching TRBD1. From germline, CDR1 is SGHAT and CDR2 FQNNGV. J lost 8 bases, V lost 3 bases, and 6 bases had no gene match. The CDR3 runs to 14 residues. The CDR3 DNA reads as TGTGCCAGCAGCTTTAGACAGGGCTCGGGGGAGCTGTTTTTT. Protein product: CASSFRQGSGELFF. The variable domain in full, with the rest retrieved from reference TRBV11-2 and TRBJ2-2, is EAGVAQSPRYKIIEKRQSVAFWCNPISGHATLYWYQQILGQGPKLLIQFQNNGVVDDSQLPKDRFSAERLKGVDSTLKIQPAKLEDSAVYLCASSFRQGSGELFFGEGSRLTVL.

The chain recombines TRBV14 with TRBJ2-1; D unresolved. V lost 1 base and J lost 7, with 5 bases in between. CDR1 and CDR2 from the germline V gene are SGHDN and FVKESK. The CDR3 runs to 12 residues. The CDR3 sequence is CASSQVSNEQFF. DNA for the CDR3: TGTGCCAGCAGCCAAGTATCGAATGAGCAGTTCTTC. The complete variable domain, with remaining parts taken from reference TRBV14 and TRBJ2-1, reads EAGVTQFPSHSVIEKGQTVTLRCDPISGHDNLYWYRRVMGKEIKFLLHFVKESKQDESGMPNNRFLAERTGGTYSTLKVQPAELEDSGVYFCASSQVSNEQFFGPGTRLTVL.

The chain links TRBV5-1 to TRBJ2-7; no reliable D call. CDR3 length: 14 residues. Trimming cost V 1 base and J 3 bases, with 11 bases left between them. The germline gives CDR1 SGHRS, CDR2 YFSETQ. DNA for the CDR3: TGCGCCAGCAGCTTGACTACGGCGAACTACGAGCAGTACTTC. Protein product: CASSLTTANYEQYF.

The CDR3 spells CASSPIRSGSSDEQFF. In nucleotides, the CDR3 is TGTGCCAGCAGCCCTATAAGGAGCGGGAGCTCGGATGAGCAGTTCTTC. The J gene is TRBJ2-1, the V gene TRBV7-8; TRBD2 aligns across 8 bases. V was clipped by 5 bases and J by 8 bases; unmatched bases: 14. The CDR3 extends over 16 amino acids. The germline V gene encodes CDR1 SGHVS and CDR2 FQNEAQ.

The rearrangement joins TRBV9 to TRBJ1-1; the D is unclear. V was trimmed by 4 bases and J by 1 base, leaving 14 bases between them. Per the germline V gene, CDR1 is SGDLS and CDR2 is YYNGEE. There are 15 residues in the CDR3. The CDR3 DNA follows: TGTGCCAGCAGCACCCAACCACTTGGGAACACTGAAGCTTTCTTT. This sequence encodes CASSTQPLGNTEAFF.

This clone was found once. The CDR3 sequence is CASSLTPAGVSSSYNEQFF. CDR3 in DNA: TGTGCCAGCAGCTTAACCCCAGCGGGAGTCTCGAGCTCCTACAATGAGCAGTTCTTC. The genes are TRBV7-3 and TRBJ2-1; TRBD2 aligns across 8 bases. Germline CDR1 reads SGHTA; CDR2 reads FQGTGA. Unmatched junction bases numbered 10, after V lost 0 bases and J lost 0 bases. This CDR3 region has 19 residues.

V is TRBV5-1 and J is TRBJ2-3; the match to TRBD1 covers 7 bases. Trimming took 4 bases from V and 2 from J; bases not matched to a gene: 16. The germline V gene has CDR1 SGHRS and CDR2 YFSETQ. The CDR3 contains 18 residues. The CDR3 region has the DNA TGCGCCAGCAGCATCGGTTCCGTAGGACAGGCGTCCACAGATACGCAGTATTTT. It codes for CASSIGSVGQASTDTQYF.

The chain links TRBV10-2 to TRBJ1-2; no reliable D call. Trimming pared 0 bases from V and 4 bases from J, leaving 9 bases between. The CDR3 covers 14 residues. Germline V gene sequence: CDR1 WSHSY, CDR2 SAAADI. CDR3 residues: CASSESTELYGYTF. CDR3 DNA: TGCGCCAGCAGTGAGTCGACGGAGCTCTATGGCTACACCTTC.

The gene calls are TRBV5-1 and TRBJ2-6; 10 positions match TRBD1. The V gene end was trimmed by 1 base and the J gene end by 2 bases; junction bases not matched to a gene: 3. This CDR3 is 17 amino acids long. Germline V gene data show CDR1 as SGHRS and CDR2 as YFSETQ. CDR3 region: CASSLRQGAPGANVLTF. As DNA, the CDR3 is TGCGCCAGCAGCTTGCGACAGGGGGCGCCTGGGGCCAACGTCCTGACTTTC.